This TCR beta chain appears in the sequencing data of a study of blood T cell repertoires in COVID-19. Study summary: Nucleic acid was either cDNA or gDNA, and it came from T cells, B-cell-depleted T cells, or PBMCs.

Authors' methods: Amplification of reference gene primers provided the estimated nucleated cell counts. Here immunoSEQ multiplex PCR was the method, and the copy in TCRdb shows in-frame clones only, minus some. V, J and clone size derive from that table, while D and trimming were established from the DNA sequence. The sample records hundreds of thousands of clones, approximately 80% being singletons. The CDR3 spans 17 residues. Looked up from germline, CDR1 is SNHLY and CDR2 is FYNNEI. The V end lost 4 bases, the J end lost 2 bases, and 21 bases lay between the germline ends. The J gene is TRBJ2-7, the V gene TRBV2; tentatively, D is TRBD2 (6 bases). Sequencing was done on a sample of peripheral blood. This receptor was obtained from a woman at least 80 years old with acute or convalescent COVID-19. This CDR3 reads CASSGGLWGRSAYEQYF. The CDR3 DNA sequence: TGTGCCAGCAGTGGGGGTTTGTGGGGGAGGTCGGCCTACGAGCAGTACTTC.